A single sample is the source of the 26 T cell receptor beta chains below, sequenced in a study of blood T cell repertoires in COVID-19. The repertoire was sequenced with immunoSEQ multiplex PCR; TCRdb's copy has only in-frame clones and lacks some. Counted here are 250,000 to 350,000 clones, 80% to 95% occurring once; the ten biggest clones make up roughly 1.1%. Sequenced: PBMCs or T cells enriched from blood (not recorded which). These receptors originate from a woman aged 30 to 39 who had recovered from COVID-19.

This clone occurred a few times. This sequence joins TRBV7-3 and TRBJ1-1; D is perhaps TRBD1 (6 bases). The CDR3 loop spans 15 amino acids. From germline, CDR1 is SGHTA and CDR2 FQGTGA. The ends were cut back, 4 bases at V and 5 bases at J, with 17 bases in the middle. The CDR3 bases are TGTGCCAGCAGCTCCTCGCCAGGGGATGGGACTGAAGCTTTCTTT. Amino acid sequence: CASSSSPGDGTEAFF.

The chain couples TRBV4-3 to TRBJ2-7; perhaps TRBD2 as D (6 bases). Germline loops: CDR1 LGHNA, CDR2 YSLEER. The CDR3 sequence is 13 residues long. The ends were cut back, 4 bases at V and 4 bases at J, with 11 bases in the middle. The CDR3 protein is CASSLGGSYEQYF. The DNA for the CDR3 is TGCGCCAGCAGCCTTGGGGGGAGTTACGAGCAGTACTTC.

The rearrangement links TRBV6-2 or TRBV6-3 to TRBJ2-7, with 10 positions matching TRBD1. The V and J ends lost 2 bases and 4 bases, in that order; junction bases with no gene match: 14. This CDR3 has 18 amino acids. Germline lookup yields CDR1 MNHEY and CDR2 SVGEGT. The CDR3 DNA sequence: TGTGCCAGCAGTTACGGCCCGAGGCTGGACAGGGGGATTTACGAGCAGTACTTC. Translating it yields CASSYGPRLDRGIYEQYF.

V gene TRBV4-2 combines with J gene TRBJ2-1; D is possibly TRBD2 (5 bases). This CDR3 is 19 amino acids long. Germline values: CDR1 LGHNA, CDR2 YNFKEQ. Trimming shortened V by 4 bases and J by 8 bases, and 30 bases separated the two germline ends. CDR3 loop: CASSPWKGSVSKDSDEQFF. The CDR3, as DNA: TGTGCCAGCAGCCCCTGGAAAGGTAGCGTATCGAAGGATAGTGATGAGCAGTTCTTC.

The V call is TRBV7-9, the J call TRBJ1-2; D remains ambiguous. Germline V lookup: CDR1 SEHNR, CDR2 FQNEAQ (reference sequence). V was clipped by 1 base and J by 3 bases, with 12 bases between them. The CDR3 has 15 amino acids. In DNA, the CDR3 is TGTGCCAGCAGCTTAGGGGCATCTGGTGACTATGGCTACACCTTC. Its protein product is CASSLGASGDYGYTF.

This clone showed up just once. The genes are TRBV30 and TRBJ1-2; perhaps TRBD1 as D (5 bases). In germline, CDR1 is GTSNPN, CDR2 SVGIG (reference sequence). The V and J ends lost 0 bases and 0 bases respectively, with 8 bases between them. The CDR3 covers 14 residues. The CDR3 sequence: CAWSVRGANYGYTF. CDR3 coding DNA: TGTGCCTGGAGTGTACGGGGGGCTAACTATGGCTACACCTTC.

The chain links TRBV5-6 to TRBJ2-5; 8 nucleotides agree with TRBD2. The CDR3 consists of 15 residues. The V gene end was trimmed by 6 bases and the J gene end by 1 base; junction bases not matched to a gene: 8. Germline-derived CDR1 and CDR2 are SGHDT and YYEEEE. CDR3 DNA: TGTGCCAGCACTTCCCTGCGGGGGGCCCAAGAGACCCAGTACTTC. Translating it yields CASTSLRGAQETQYF.

The CDR3 nucleotides are TGTGCCTGGAGCTGGGGGCAAGGTTCGGATACGCAGTATTTT. Its translation: CAWSWGQGSDTQYF. V gene TRBV30 combines with J gene TRBJ2-3, with D perhaps matching TRBD1 (6 bases). The CDR3 totals 14 residues. Trimming took off 3 bases at V and 6 bases at J, with 16 bases between the two ends. Looked up from germline, CDR1 is GTSNPN and CDR2 is SVGIG (reference sequence).

The chain recombines TRBV25-1 with TRBJ1-5, with D uncertain. The CDR3 runs to 14 residues. From germline, CDR1 is MGHDK and CDR2 SYGVNS. Trimming pared 4 bases from V and 1 base from J, leaving 8 bases between. The CDR3 DNA reads TGTGCCAGCAGTGGCAGTTCAAGCAATCAGCCCCAGCATTTT. It encodes CASSGSSSNQPQHF.

The sample holds a few counts of this clone. The J gene is TRBJ2-1, the V gene TRBV24-1; 11 bases line up with TRBD2. The V and J ends lost 12 bases and 4 bases, in that order; junction bases with no gene match: 10. The V gene's germline CDR1 is KGHDR and CDR2 SFDVKD. The CDR3 has 15 amino acids. Written as DNA, the CDR3 is TGTGCCGTGTCCTCCGGGACTAGCGGTTACAATGAGCAGTTCTTC. This encodes CAVSSGTSGYNEQFF.

The chain couples TRBV7-2 to TRBJ1-2; 10 bases align to TRBD1. The CDR3 spans 15 residues. Germline-derived CDR1 and CDR2 are SGHTA and FQGNSA. V was clipped by 3 bases and J by 6 bases; unmatched bases: 7. The CDR3, as DNA: TGTGCCAGCAGCTTGGGGATCGGACAGGGGGATGGCTACACCTTC. Amino acid sequence: CASSLGIGQGDGYTF.

The chain couples TRBV19 to TRBJ2-3, with 7 positions matching TRBD1. This CDR3 comprises 13 residues. After removal of 5 bases from V and 4 bases from J, the junction contained 3 bases not matched to a gene. CDR1 LNHDA and CDR2 SQIVND come from the germline V gene (reference sequence). This chain's CDR3 is CASSRQGADTQYF. CDR3 sequence (DNA): TGTGCCAGTAGTCGGCAGGGGGCAGATACGCAGTATTTT. Looking up the rest from reference TRBV19 and TRBJ2-3 gives the full variable domain: DGGITQSPKYLFRKEGQNVTLSCEQNLNHDAMYWYRQDPGQGLRLIYYSQIVNDFQKGDIAEGYSVSREKKESFPLTVTSAQKNPTAFYLCASSRQGADTQYFGPGTRLTVL.

V is TRBV6-2 or TRBV6-3 and J is TRBJ2-1; TRBD2 matches at 8 bases. There are 13 residues in the CDR3. The germline gives CDR1 MNHEY, CDR2 SVGEGT. Unmatched junction bases numbered 2, after V lost 6 bases and J lost 4 bases. The CDR3 sequence is CASSLAGYNEQFF. DNA of the CDR3: TGTGCCAGCAGCTTAGCGGGGTACAATGAGCAGTTCTTC.

As concerns this clone: In the same sample, other DNA sequences code for this CDR3. The chain carries TRBV24-1 and TRBJ2-7, with 12 bases lining up with TRBD2. V dropped 2 bases and J dropped 1; count of bases not matched to a gene: 2. The CDR3 has 16 residues. In germline, CDR1 is KGHDR, CDR2 SFDVKD. The CDR3 region has the DNA TGTGCCACCAGTGATTCCGGGACTAGCGGGTCCTACGAGCAGTACTTC. Protein: CATSDSGTSGSYEQYF.

In the case of this clone: One junction end disagrees with the germline gene, perhaps due to a read error. J is TRBJ2-7 and V is TRBV7-2; the D gene is possibly TRBD2 (6 bases). Germline CDR1 is SGHTA and CDR2 is FQGNSA. The CDR3 contains 15 residues. Here the CDR3 reads CASSLAPRDSDEQYF. CDR3 nucleotide sequence: TGTGCCAGCAGCCTGGCACCGCGGGACTCCGACGAGCAGTACTTC.

CDR3 in DNA: TGTGCCACCAGTGATTTCAGTAGCAATCAGCCCCAGCATTTT. This sequence encodes CATSDFSSNQPQHF. This chain uses TRBV24-1 with TRBJ1-5; unclear D gene. V was shortened by 1 base and J by 0 bases, with 3 bases between the two germline ends. This CDR3 is 14 amino acids long. The germline V gene has CDR1 KGHDR and CDR2 SFDVKD.

The V gene is TRBV11-1, the J gene TRBJ2-1; 7 bases align to TRBD1. Germline V gene data show CDR1 as SGHAT and CDR2 as FQDESV (reference sequence). The CDR3 is made up of 16 amino acids. V was pared by 2 bases and J by 4 bases, with 8 bases of the junction left unmatched. The CDR3 nucleotides are TGTGCCAGCAGCTTAAAGGTGGGACAGCCATACAATGAGCAGTTCTTC. Protein: CASSLKVGQPYNEQFF.

This clone was counted once. The rearrangement joins TRBV6-2 or TRBV6-3 to TRBJ1-4; TRBD1 agrees at 8 bases. The V gene's germline CDR1 is MNHEY and CDR2 SVGEGT. The junction had 4 bases not matched to a gene; V was cut back by 2 bases and J by 5 bases. CDR3 length: 15 residues. DNA for the CDR3: TGTGCCAGCAGTTACACCGACAGGGGAAATGAAAAACTGTTTTTT. This gives the protein CASSYTDRGNEKLFF.

The V call is TRBV7-2, the J call TRBJ2-7, with TRBD2 matching 11 bases. Germline assignment: CDR1 SGHTA and CDR2 FQGNSA. Unmatched junction bases numbered 6, after V lost 5 bases and J lost 3 bases. CDR3 length: 15 amino acids. CDR3 protein: CASSQTSGDIYEQYF. The CDR3 nucleotides read TGTGCCAGCAGCCAGACTAGCGGGGATATCTACGAGCAGTACTTC.

This clone was detected only once. This rearrangement joins TRBV19 to TRBJ2-4; tentative D call: TRBD1 (6 bases). V was cut by 7 bases and J by 0 bases, with 13 bases left in between. Germline V gene data show CDR1 as LNHDA and CDR2 as SQIVND (reference sequence). This CDR3 is built from 15 residues. As DNA, the CDR3 is TGTGCCAGTAAAGGGCAGGGGATAGCCAAAAACATTCAGTACTTC. It is translated as CASKGQGIAKNIQYF.

The chain employs TRBV29-1 and TRBJ1-1; 7 bases map to TRBD1. The V and J ends lost 4 bases and 0 bases, in that order; junction bases with no gene match: 8. Germline V gene sequence: CDR1 SQVTM, CDR2 ANQGSEA. The CDR3 spans 15 residues. Here the CDR3 reads CSVGSRGELNTEAFF. Written as DNA, the CDR3 is TGCAGCGTTGGTAGCAGGGGGGAATTGAACACTGAAGCTTTCTTT.

In its sample, this clone was seen once. The gene calls are TRBV6-4 and TRBJ2-2, with 7 bases fitting TRBD1. Trimming cost V 2 bases and J 3 bases; bases outside gene matches: 0. The CDR3 has 14 amino acids. Germline values: CDR1 MRHNA, CDR2 SNTAGT. The CDR3 loop reads CASSDGQDTGELFF. CDR3 nucleotide sequence: TGTGCCAGCAGTGACGGACAGGACACCGGGGAGCTGTTTTTT.

This chain joins TRBV30 and TRBJ1-3; D may be TRBD1 (6 bases). The CDR3 length is 14 residues. V lost 0 bases to trimming and J lost 4 bases, with 10 bases between them. Germline CDR1 is GTSNPN and CDR2 is SVGIG (reference sequence). The CDR3 sequence is CAWSVGGGGNTIYF. Written as DNA, the CDR3 is TGTGCCTGGAGTGTAGGGGGTGGCGGAAACACCATATATTTT.

The chain couples TRBV5-1 to TRBJ1-2; 8 bases line up with TRBD1. The CDR3 totals 14 residues. Germline loops: CDR1 SGHRS, CDR2 YFSETQ. V was pared by 5 bases and J by 3 bases, with 6 bases of the junction left unmatched. The CDR3 DNA is TGCGCCAGCAGTCAACAGGGGGTCGACTATGGCTACACCTTC. Translation gives CASSQQGVDYGYTF.

The rearrangement links TRBV11-2 to TRBJ2-1; a possible D gene is TRBD2 (6 bases). The CDR3 is 19 amino acids. V was shortened by 1 base and J by 0 bases, with 19 bases between the two germline ends. Looked up from germline, CDR1 is SGHAT and CDR2 is FQNNGV. CDR3 loop: CASSLGRGGGTHSYNEQFF. Written as DNA, the CDR3 is TGTGCCAGCAGCTTAGGGAGGGGTGGAGGGACTCACTCCTACAATGAGCAGTTCTTC. The full variable domain, completed using reference TRBV11-2 and TRBJ2-1, is EAGVAQSPRYKIIEKRQSVAFWCNPISGHATLYWYQQILGQGPKLLIQFQNNGVVDDSQLPKDRFSAERLKGVDSTLKIQPAKLEDSAVYLCASSLGRGGGTHSYNEQFFGPGTRLTVL.

This clone was recorded many times. Other DNA sequences in the sample encode the same CDR3. This chain joins TRBV6-4 and TRBJ2-2; no clear D. Germline-derived CDR1 and CDR2 are MRHNA and SNTAGT. The V and J ends lost 0 bases and 4 bases respectively, with 3 bases between them. CDR3 size: 13 residues. CDR3 nucleotides: TGTGCCAGCAGTGACTCTAGCACCGGGGAGCTGTTTTTT. Protein: CASSDSSTGELFF.